A selection of T cell receptor beta chains follows, all from one sample in a study of blood T cell repertoires in COVID-19. Clones were sequenced by immunoSEQ multiplex PCR, and TCRdb holds only the in-frame ones, with some missing. The profile shows some 41,000 clones, roughly 84% of them singletons. The sequenced sample consisted of peripheral blood. Receptor source: a man aged 55-75 years with active COVID-19. Each CDR3 is given with its conserved first and last residue. A D gene is named only where the DNA matches it firmly. Size values are once, few and many counts, or a class for expanded clones, and some rows have none.

J	V	D	size	DNA	CDR3
TRBJ1-2	TRBV27	TRBD1	-	TGTGCCAGCAGTCCCAGGACAGGGGGAAACTATGGCTACACCTTC	CASSPRTGGNYGYTF
TRBJ2-1	TRBV10-3	-	-	TGTGCCATCAGTGAGGACAGTCTCAATGAGCAGTTCTTC	CAISEDSLNEQFF
TRBJ2-2	TRBV2	-	-	TGTGCCAGCGTCTTACAGGTGACGGCCGGGGAGCTGTTTTTT	CASVLQVTAGELFF
TRBJ2-2	TRBV5-6	-	-	TGTGCCAGCAGCTTGGTACTAGGTCCCGGGGAGCTGTTTTTT	CASSLVLGPGELFF
TRBJ2-3	TRBV3-1/TRBV3-2	TRBD2	-	TGTGCCAGCAGCCAAGAACCTAGCGGGAGTGGAGGCACAGATACGCAGTATTTT	CASSQEPSGSGGTDTQYF
TRBJ1-2	TRBV19	TRBD1	few	TGTGCCAGTAGTGACAGGGGACAAACGAGCGGCTACACCTTC	CASSDRGQTSGYTF
TRBJ2-7	TRBV9	TRBD2	-	TGTGCCAGCAGCGAGGGGACTAGCGGCTCCTACGAGCAGTACTTC	CASSEGTSGSYEQYF
TRBJ2-5	TRBV18	TRBD2	-	TGTGCCAGCTCACCAAAGCGGGAGGGCCAAGAGACCCAGTACTTC	CASSPKREGQETQYF
TRBJ2-3	TRBV24-1	-	-	TGTGCCACCAGTGGGAGAGGGGGGGGCGCGGATACGCAGTATTTT	CATSGRGGGADTQYF
TRBJ1-5	TRBV28	-	-	TGTGCCAGCAGTTCGACACAGGGATCCCACCAGCCCCAGCATTTT	CASSSTQGSHQPQHF
TRBJ1-5	TRBV6-5	-	few	TGTGCCAGCAGCACTGGGGGGAAAGGCAATCAGCCCCAGCATTTT	CASSTGGKGNQPQHF
TRBJ2-7	TRBV5-1	TRBD2	-	TGCGCCAGCAGCTTGGAGACTAGCGGATACTACGAGCAGTACTTC	CASSLETSGYYEQYF
TRBJ2-7	TRBV13	TRBD1	-	TGTGCCAGCAGCTTAGCAGGGGACAGGGAGACCTACGAGCAGTACTTC	CASSLAGDRETYEQYF
TRBJ2-7	TRBV7-9	-	-	TGTGCCAGCAGCTTGGAGGGAGGCTACGAGCAGTACTTC	CASSLEGGYEQYF
TRBJ2-1	TRBV10-3	TRBD2	once	TGTGCCATCAGTAGCCTTGCGGGAGCCCTCGATGAGCAGTTCTTC	CAISSLAGALDEQFF
TRBJ2-3	TRBV6-2/TRBV6-3	TRBD2	-	TGTGCCAGCAGTTCCGGACTAGCGGCCAGCACAGATACGCAGTATTTT	CASSSGLAASTDTQYF
TRBJ1-5	TRBV19	TRBD1	-	TGTGCCAGTAGCCAAGGGGGCAATATCGGAAATCAGCCCCAGCATTTT	CASSQGGNIGNQPQHF
TRBJ2-1	TRBV10-2	TRBD2	-	TGCGCCAGCAGTGATATGAGCGGGAGGGCCCAGGCGCGCTACAATGAGCAGTTCTTC	CASSDMSGRAQARYNEQFF
TRBJ2-3	TRBV5-4	TRBD2	-	TGTGCCAGCAGCCCCACTAGCGGGAGGGCATTCGGAGATACGCAGTATTTT	CASSPTSGRAFGDTQYF
TRBJ2-6	TRBV3-1/TRBV3-2	-	few	TGTGCCAGCAGCCAAGTGGGGCTCTCTGGGGCCAACGTCCTGACTTTC	CASSQVGLSGANVLTF
TRBJ1-3	TRBV5-1	-	-	TGCGCCAGCAGCTCGCAGGGTGAGAGAGGCAACACCATATATTTT	CASSSQGERGNTIYF
TRBJ2-1	TRBV10-3	TRBD1	once	TGTGCCATCAGCCCCGGGACAGGGGGCCAGGATGAGCAGTTCTTC	CAISPGTGGQDEQFF